This T cell receptor (beta chain) was identified during a study of T cells in Graves' hyperthyroidism and ophthalmopathy. Overall study findings and caveats: Separation of ophthalmopathy from stable hyperthyroidism was achieved by a 13 V-J model.

This clonotype was recorded many times. What it binds is unknown. From RNA transcripts, TCR beta CDR3 regions were amplified. The HTBI primer set served for first-round RT-PCR of the TCR CDR3. TCRdb passed the multiplex PCR reads through MiXCR, listing each CDR3 protein once. The repertoire holds a few hundred thousand distinct CDR3 sequences, with 12% to 15% as singletons. The TCR comes from a woman between 18 and 30 years old with Graves' hyperthyroidism. The sequenced material came from blood.

For the CDR3, the DNA is TGTGCCAGCAGCTCCCATTTCGGGACAGGGGGGGGCAATGAGCAGTTCTTC. Translated, it gives CASSSHFGTGGGNEQFF. The V and J genes are TRBV7-9 and TRBJ2-1; the match to TRBD1 covers 11 bases. The CDR3 is 17 amino acids. CDR1 SEHNR and CDR2 FQNEAQ come from the germline V gene (reference sequence). Trimming cost V 4 bases and J 6 bases; bases outside gene matches: 11. Complete variable domain (other parts from reference TRBV7-9 and TRBJ2-1): DTGVSQNPRHKITKRGQNVTFRCDPISEHNRLYWYRQTLGQGPEFLTYFQNEAQLEKSRLLSDRFSAERPKGSFSTLEIQRTEQGDSAMYLCASSSHFGTGGGNEQFFGPGTRLTVL.